The T cell receptor beta chain described here comes from a study of blood T cell repertoires in COVID-19. Some clones are missing from TCRdb's copy, which holds only in-frame ones; the method was immunoSEQ multiplex PCR. Of more than 95,000 clones in the sample, about 70% are singletons; the top ten hold over 5.5%. This CDR3 comprises 15 residues. Trimming cost V 5 bases and J 3 bases, with 14 bases left between them. Germline V CDR1 and CDR2: LNHDA, SQIVND (reference sequence). Input material: peripheral blood. The sequence derives from a man aged 80 or over with COVID-19, enrolled during active disease. This chain connects TRBV19 to TRBJ2-1; a weak D match, TRBD2 (6 bases). CDR3 in amino acids: CASSRFSSDYNEQFF. In DNA, the CDR3 is TGTGCCAGTAGTCGTTTTTCTAGCGACTACAATGAGCAGTTCTTC.